Given below is one T cell receptor beta chain in context. Its target is not known. This entry comes from a study of CXCR3-negative and CXCR3-positive naive CD8 T cells. Across the study: Collectively, the libraries yielded 140 million or so TRB reads in total, at about 1.5 +/- 0.3 million per library.

Germline loops: CDR1 SGHKS, CDR2 YYEKEE (reference sequence). The length of the CDR3 is 12 residues. Via 5' RACE with UMI labels, TRB cDNA libraries were prepared. TCRdb reprocessed the 5' RACE reads, keeping one entry per CDR3 protein, no DNA. The sample includes around 50,000 distinct CDR3 sequences. Notes on the study in general: In CXCR3-positive naive cells, the TRB CDR3s were more hydrophobic than in CXCR3-negative naive cells.

The origin of this receptor is a human donor in good health. Some clones in this sample may be carry-over from other donors' samples. J is TRBJ2-3 and V is TRBV5-5; TCRdb reports TRBD1, a call that lacks DNA to check it against. Sequenced input: naive CXCR3- CD8+ T cells from blood. Subset described: CD45RO-CCR7+CD27+CD95- naive CD8+ T cells lacking CXCR3 (TNR3-). The CDR3 sequence: CASSRRGDTQYF.